Listed here are 18 T cell receptor beta chains from one sample, sequenced in a study of synovial regulatory T cells in juvenile arthritis. Clones were read by immunoSEQ multiplex PCR, and TCRdb kept only the in-frame ones, dropping some. This specimen shows just under 10,000 clones; the ten leading clones hold 0.71%. Input material: Treg cells from blood. This sample's subset: remaining (HLA-DR-negative) circulating blood Treg cells. All receptors come from a donor aged 2-30 years with juvenile idiopathic arthritis.

V gene TRBV2 combines with J gene TRBJ1-3. This CDR3 contains 12 residues. No nucleotide data were recorded. CDR1 SNHLY and CDR2 FYNNEI come from the germline V gene. The CDR3 reads CASVDGGNTIYF.

V and J are TRBV7-6 and TRBJ1-2; TCRdb's assignment of TRBD1 cannot be checked, as there is no DNA. Germline CDR1 reads SGHVS; CDR2 reads FNYEAQ. The CDR3 runs to 14 residues. The DNA is not on file. Here the CDR3 reads CASSLGQGASGYTF.

The rearrangement links TRBV21-1 to TRBJ1-3. TRBV21-1 represents a pseudogene. The CDR3 extends over 14 amino acids. No DNA accompanies this entry. This chain's CDR3 is CASSIRELGNTIYF.

V gene TRBV19 combines with J gene TRBJ1-6; absent DNA, TCRdb's TRBD1 call cannot be checked. The CDR3 is 16 amino acids. The nucleotide record is missing. From germline, CDR1 is LNHDA and CDR2 SQIVND (reference sequence). The CDR3 protein is CASSSLGTGGNSPLHF.

The V gene is TRBV18, the J gene TRBJ1-4; with no DNA, the TCRdb D assignment of TRBD1 cannot be verified. Germline CDR1 KGHSH, CDR2 LQKENI. The CDR3 extends over 13 amino acids. No DNA sequence is on record. Here the CDR3 reads CASSPQPGTGAFF.

This chain links TRBV10-3 with TRBJ1-2; TCRdb returns TRBD1, unconfirmable since there is no DNA. The CDR3 covers 14 residues. No nucleotide data were recorded. Germline V CDR1 and CDR2: ENHRY, SYGVKD. The CDR3 sequence is CAITRQGTAYGYTF.

J is TRBJ2-6 and V is TRBV6-4; the TCRdb D gene call, TRBD1, has no DNA to confirm it. The CDR3 runs to 18 residues. No DNA is listed. Germline V gene lookup returns CDR1 MRHNA and CDR2 SNTAGT. The CDR3 spells CASINSGQEYSGANVLTF.

This chain uses TRBV2 with TRBJ1-5. The CDR3 has 15 residues. No coding sequence is recorded. Germline V gene sequence: CDR1 SNHLY, CDR2 FYNNEI. The CDR3 is CASSDRRAGNQPQHF. The variable domain in full, completed from reference TRBV2 and TRBJ1-5, reads EPEVTQTPSHQVTQMGQEVILRCVPISNHLYFYWYRQILGQKVEFLVSFYNNEISEKSEIFDDQFSVERPDGSNFTLKIRSTKLEDSAMYFCASSDRRAGNQPQHFGDGTRLSIL.

This chain joins TRBV5-6 and TRBJ2-2; no DNA is available, so the TRBD1 call from TCRdb remains unchecked. CDR1 is SGHDT and CDR2 is YYEEEE in the germline V gene. The CDR3 is 14 amino acids. The protein alone is recorded here. Here the CDR3 reads CASSLVGGTGELFF. The complete variable domain, with remaining parts taken from reference TRBV5-6 and TRBJ2-2, reads DAGVTQSPTHLIKTRGQQVTLRCSPKSGHDTVSWYQQALGQGPQFIFQYYEEEERQRGNFPDRFSGHQFPNYSSELNVNALLLGDSALYLCASSLVGGTGELFFGEGSRLTVL.

V gene TRBV25-1 combines with J gene TRBJ1-2; TCRdb gives TRBD1 as the D gene, but with no DNA this cannot be confirmed. CDR1 MGHDK and CDR2 SYGVNS come from the germline V gene. The CDR3 has 11 residues. The DNA is not on file. CDR3 in amino acids: CASRTGQGYTF.

The chain uses TRBV2 and TRBJ1-3; TCRdb's D gene call, TRBD1, goes unchecked for lack of DNA. CDR3 length equals 15 residues. No DNA is listed. Germline V lookup: CDR1 SNHLY, CDR2 FYNNEI. This CDR3 is CASRGDRGPGNTIYF.

V usage is TRBV4-1 and J usage is TRBJ1-4. The CDR3 runs to 15 residues. No DNA was logged. In germline, CDR1 is MGHRA, CDR2 YSYEKL. CDR3 protein: CASSQEGVANEKLFF.

The chain employs TRBV18 and TRBJ1-2. Germline CDR1 KGHSH, CDR2 LQKENI. The CDR3 runs to 16 residues. Only the protein sequence is given. Here the CDR3 reads CASSPGLLEDIYGYTF.

The chain couples TRBV6-6 to TRBJ1-2; TCRdb calls TRBD1, which cannot be checked without DNA. This CDR3 comprises 15 residues. No coding sequence is recorded. Germline V gives CDR1 MNHNY, CDR2 SVGAGI (reference sequence). CDR3 in amino acids: CASSYLSGTGDGYTF.

The rearrangement links TRBV4-1 to TRBJ1-1. Germline V gives CDR1 MGHRA, CDR2 YSYEKL. CDR3 length: 16 amino acids. No DNA is given. The CDR3 spells CASSQDIGHTVAEAFF.

The V and J genes are TRBV10-3 and TRBJ2-7. CDR1 and CDR2 from the germline V gene are ENHRY and SYGVKD. This CDR3 comprises 13 residues. The nucleotide record is missing. The CDR3 sequence: CAISARDGYEQYF.

The chain couples TRBV18 to TRBJ1-2; TCRdb reports TRBD1, a call that lacks DNA to check it against. Germline lookup yields CDR1 KGHSH and CDR2 LQKENI. The CDR3 is 14 residues long. No DNA is listed. The CDR3: CASSPLGTGDGYTF.

CDR3 in amino acids: CASSQGTGTGGFGGTIYF. The V gene is TRBV4-3, the J gene TRBJ1-3; TCRdb's D gene call, TRBD1, goes unchecked for lack of DNA. Germline values: CDR1 LGHNA, CDR2 YSLEER. This CDR3 is 18 amino acids long. No DNA is given.